This T cell receptor beta chain was captured in a study of T cells in Graves' hyperthyroidism and ophthalmopathy. This CDR3 contains 13 residues. V lost 1 base to trimming and J lost 6 bases; unmatched junction nucleotides: 3. Germline-derived CDR1 and CDR2 are SEHNR and FQNEAQ (reference sequence). The CDR3 regions of TCR beta were amplified from RNA transcripts. A first-round RT-PCR of the TCR CDR3 used the HTBI primer set. TCRdb passed the multiplex PCR reads through MiXCR, listing each CDR3 protein once. There are roughly 570,000 distinct CDR3 sequences in the sample; about 43% occur only once, and about 8% lies in the top ten. This clonotype was observed at least ten times.

Material: peripheral blood or thyroid tissue (not recorded which). The J gene is TRBJ2-7, the V gene TRBV7-9, with 7 bases matching TRBD1. This sequence originates from a woman under 30 with Graves' hyperthyroidism. The CDR3 protein is CASSLVQGSEQYF. The CDR3 bases are TGTGCCAGCAGCTTAGTACAGGGGTCCGAGCAGTACTTC.